Sequencing of this T cell receptor (beta chain) was carried out in a study of T-cell memory formation after mild COVID-19. Study observations and caveats: Whereas later expanders leaned CD4+, clones contracting day 15 to 85 showed a balanced CD4/CD8 makeup. Pre-infection memory contained some responding clones, which suggested that cross-reactive memory had joined.

MiXCR was run by TCRdb on the 5' RACE reads, yielding one entry per CDR3 protein. The sample holds 280,000 or so distinct CDR3 sequences, less than 9.5% seen once. Deletions cut 6 bases from V and 4 bases from J, with 11 bases between. Germline loops: CDR1 SQVTM, CDR2 ANQGSEA. The CDR3 contains 12 residues. In the case of this clonotype: Antigen: not known.

The chain recombines TRBV29-1 with TRBJ2-3; a weak D match, TRBD1 (5 bases). This clonotype was sampled from a man between 18 and 29 years old who had mild COVID-19 (a few samples of this study predate the infection). Cell type and time point are not known. Sequencing used PBMCs or a T cell subset sorted from them (not recorded which). Here the CDR3 reads CSVREVPDTQYF. The CDR3 bases are TGCAGCGTCAGGGAAGTTCCAGATACGCAGTATTTT.